One and the same sample provided the 13 T cell receptor beta chains below, sequenced in a study of a mutant IDH1 vaccine in newly diagnosed glioma. Time point meaning: week 5, during vaccination. Topical imiquimod was applied with each vaccine dose, which held 300 ug of mutant IDH1 20-mer peptide. These receptors lack a known antigen. Produced via immunoSEQ multiplex PCR; TCRdb's table is partial and in-frame only. The data contain fewer than 65,000 clones, about 86% of them singletons. Sequencing was performed on PBMCs, taken from a glioma patient whose treatment included an IDH1 peptide vaccine. Receptors originate from a man younger than 45 with glioma.

The chain combines TRBV9 with TRBJ2-2; 7 bases match TRBD1. Germline V lookup: CDR1 SGDLS, CDR2 YYNGEE. Trimming cost V 3 bases and J 6 bases; bases outside gene matches: 5. The CDR3 loop spans 14 amino acids. CDR3 residues: CASSADRVAGELFF. The CDR3 DNA reads TGTGCCAGCAGCGCCGACAGGGTGGCCGGGGAGCTGTTTTTT.

This clone was observed once. The chain couples TRBV6-5 to TRBJ1-1, with D perhaps matching TRBD1 (5 bases). The V end was cut by 2 bases, the J end by 8 bases, with 12 bases between. The CDR3 is made up of 13 amino acids. CDR1 MNHEY and CDR2 SVGAGI come from the germline V gene. The CDR3 is CASSYVQGKEAFF. The CDR3 DNA reads as TGTGCCAGCAGTTACGTGCAGGGAAAGGAAGCTTTCTTT.

This clone was recorded only once. The rearrangement uses TRBV5-1 and TRBJ2-3; 7 nucleotides line up with TRBD2. CDR1 and CDR2 (germline): SGHRS, YFSETQ. V was pared by 0 bases and J by 1 base, with 11 bases of the junction left unmatched. The CDR3 loop spans 18 amino acids. CDR3 DNA: TGCGCCAGCAGCTTGGCCAGTCTAGCGGAAGATCGCACAGATACGCAGTATTTT. Translation gives CASSLASLAEDRTDTQYF.

V is TRBV19 and J is TRBJ2-2; weak D call: TRBD2 (5 bases). This CDR3 is built from 13 residues. The germline gives CDR1 LNHDA, CDR2 SQIVND (reference sequence). V lost 8 bases and J lost 3, with 10 bases in between. The CDR3 DNA sequence: TGTGCCAGTGCGGGCAGGCACACCGGGGAGCTGTTTTTT. It translates to CASAGRHTGELFF.

The gene calls are TRBV2 and TRBJ1-2; a possible D gene is TRBD1 (6 bases). With 9 bases removed from V and 7 bases from J, the gap between germline ends came to 12 bases. The CDR3 contains 11 residues. The germline V gene has CDR1 SNHLY and CDR2 FYNNEI. CDR3 coding DNA: TGTGCCAGGAAAACAGGGTTTGGCTACACCTTC. Translation: CARKTGFGYTF.

The chain carries TRBV2 and TRBJ1-6; D unresolved. The CDR3 has 14 residues. Germline V gene data show CDR1 as SNHLY and CDR2 as FYNNEI. The V and J ends lost 3 bases and 9 bases respectively, with 12 bases between them. In nucleotides, the CDR3 is TGTGCCAGCAGTGACGGCGGGGATCCTTCACCCCTCCACTTT. It specifies CASSDGGDPSPLHF. The full variable domain, with the rest looked up from reference TRBV2 and TRBJ1-6, is EPEVTQTPSHQVTQMGQEVILRCVPISNHLYFYWYRQILGQKVEFLVSFYNNEISEKSEIFDDQFSVERPDGSNFTLKIRSTKLEDSAMYFCASSDGGDPSPLHFGNGTRLTVT.

The V gene is TRBV13, the J gene TRBJ1-4; 9 bases map to TRBD1. In germline, CDR1 is PRHDT, CDR2 FYEKMQ (reference sequence). Germline trimming cut 3 bases from V and 7 bases from J; bases unmatched to any gene: 9. This CDR3 contains 16 residues. The CDR3 region has the DNA TGTGCCAGCAGCTTCTCTCCGGGACAGGGACGTGAAAAACTGTTTTTT. Amino acid sequence: CASSFSPGQGREKLFF.

The chain couples TRBV14 to TRBJ2-7; D gene uncertain. The germline V gene has CDR1 SGHDN and CDR2 FVKESK. Trimming removed 5 bases from V and 7 bases from J, with 9 bases in between. There are 11 residues in the CDR3. The CDR3 reads CASSYGREQYF. The CDR3 DNA reads as TGTGCCAGCAGCTACGGCCGGGAGCAGTACTTC.

Only one count was recorded for this clone. This sequence joins TRBV19 and TRBJ1-4; maybe TRBD1 (6 bases). The ends were cut back, 5 bases at V and 7 bases at J, with 17 bases in the middle. CDR3 size: 15 residues. Germline lookup yields CDR1 LNHDA and CDR2 SQIVND (reference sequence). CDR3 in amino acids: CASSPDYRVAEKLFF. CDR3 DNA: TGTGCCAGTAGTCCCGATTACAGGGTGGCTGAAAAACTGTTTTTT.

This clone was found a few times. The chain combines TRBV15 with TRBJ1-4; D gene uncertain. This CDR3 has 13 amino acids. V dropped 3 bases and J dropped 10 bases, with 12 bases sitting between them. Germline CDR1 is LNHNV and CDR2 is YYDKDF (reference sequence). In nucleotides, the CDR3 is TGTGCCACCAGCAGGGAAACTTGGCGAAAACTGTTTTTT. This codes for CATSRETWRKLFF.

To note about this clone: This same CDR3 is encoded by further DNA sequences in the sample. The chain carries TRBV5-4 and TRBJ1-1; unclear D gene. The CDR3 extends over 13 amino acids. The ends were cut back, 0 bases at V and 1 base at J, with 4 bases in the middle. CDR1 SGHNT and CDR2 YYREEE come from the germline V gene (reference sequence). CDR3 sequence (DNA): TGTGCCAGCAGCTTGGCGAGGAACACTGAAGCTTTCTTT. Amino acid sequence: CASSLARNTEAFF.

This sequence joins TRBV18 and TRBJ1-4, with 9 bases matching TRBD1. This CDR3 is built from 15 residues. V gave up 5 bases and J gave up 5 bases; unmatched junction bases: 6. The germline gives CDR1 KGHSH, CDR2 LQKENI. The CDR3 nucleotides read TGTGCCAGCTCAGCCCCCGGGACAGGGAATGAAAAACTGTTTTTT. Amino acids: CASSAPGTGNEKLFF.

The rearrangement joins TRBV6-1 to TRBJ1-1; D gene uncertain. The CDR3 contains 13 residues. Trimming took off 11 bases at V and 10 bases at J, with 23 bases between the two ends. Germline loops: CDR1 MNHNS, CDR2 SASEGT. CDR3 sequence (DNA): TGTGCCTCCGGTCGGGGAGGGTCCTTTGGAGCTTTCTTT. Its translation is CASGRGGSFGAFF.